The present TCR beta chain was sequenced within a study of blood T cell repertoires in COVID-19 (dated by TCRdb to the early 2020s). As for the study more broadly: Collaborator samples came from the United States, Italy and Spain and covered acute and convalescent phases of COVID-19. The material from the prospective study consisted of cDNA or gDNA derived from T cells, B-cell-depleted T cells, or PBMCs. The dataset comprised deeply sampled blood TCRbeta repertoires from subjects exposed to, actively infected with, or recovered from COVID-19. A freely available public database, intended as a resource for researchers studying the immune response to SARS-CoV-2, is where the repertoires were released. Samples came from the ongoing ImmuneRACE study (first 160 participants) plus 1,254 subjects from 6 global collaborators. Sample metadata almost always included a de-identified subject ID, COVID-19 status, age in years and sex. HLA class I and class II types, where available, came from metadata supplied by the sample provider rather than from assay-based typing. General conclusions and limits of the study: How much clinical and demographic metadata was included differed by source and by participant, and the metadata was provided uncurated.

As for this clone: Its antigen is unknown. No per-base quality is available; no much larger clone lies one base away.

TCRbeta CDR3 regions were amplified from genomic DNA using the immunoSEQ Assay, a bias-controlled multiplex PCR. For the original study's pipeline: Nucleated cell counts per sample were estimated from amplification of reference gene primers within the assay. Sequence reads were collapsed and filtered to measure the absolute abundance of every unique TCRbeta CDR3 rearrangement. For each sample, productive Simpson clonality was calculated as the square root of Simpson's diversity index across productive rearrangements. In TCRdb, the immuneACCESS table is reduced to in-frame sequences with V and J assigned. These tables do not hold every clone; where another copy was compared, an unresolved V gene accounts for under half, and the others remain unexplained. V and J calls and clone size come straight from that table; D and trimming were deduced from the DNA. The sample records some 500,000 clones, approximately 88% of which are singletons. The ten largest make up approximately 1.8% of the sample.

In the prospective study, participants were 18 to 89 years old, resided in approximately 22 geographic areas of the United States, and were enrolled through a virtual design. To assign participants to cohorts, the prospective study relied on clinical history that participants themselves reported in a screening survey and a study questionnaire. ImmuneRACE Cohort 3 recovered participants were defined by two consecutive negative NP/OP PCR tests, healthcare professional clearance, or symptom resolution. Each participant in the prospective study had whole blood, serum and a nasopharyngeal or oropharyngeal swab collected by mobile phlebotomists. Participants in the prospective study had the option to provide additional blood draws and questionnaires over a 2-month period. Before DNA extraction, blood samples from the prospective study were shipped at room temperature or frozen. The CDR3 goes from the cysteine to the phenylalanine over 14 residues. Here the CDR3 DNA is all that survives: 42 bases in frame from base 1. From a lookup of the germline V gene, CDR1 and CDR2 are SGHRS and YFSETQ. Unmatched junction bases come to 6, with V trimmed by 4 bases and J by 4 bases.

The material sequenced was PBMCs or T cells enriched from blood (not recorded which). The TCR comes from a middle-aged woman who had recovered from COVID-19. The chain is assembled from TRBV5-1 and TRBJ1-1, with 8 junctional bases fitting TRBD1. The CDR3 protein sequence reads: CASSPGQVVTEAFF. The nucleotides are TGCGCCAGCAGCCCGGGACAGGTTGTCACTGAAGCTTTCTTT.